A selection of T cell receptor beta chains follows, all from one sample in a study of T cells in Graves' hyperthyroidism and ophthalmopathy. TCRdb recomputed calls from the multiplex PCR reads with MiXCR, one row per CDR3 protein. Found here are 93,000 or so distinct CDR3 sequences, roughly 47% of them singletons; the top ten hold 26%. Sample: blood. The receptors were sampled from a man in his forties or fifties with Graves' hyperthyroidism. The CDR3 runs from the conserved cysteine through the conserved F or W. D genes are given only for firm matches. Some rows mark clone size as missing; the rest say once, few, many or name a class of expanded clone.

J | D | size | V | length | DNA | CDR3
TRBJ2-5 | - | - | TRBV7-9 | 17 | TGTGCCAGCAGCTTAGTCCCAGGGGGAGGGAAGGGCGAGACCCAGTACTTC | CASSLVPGGGKGETQYF
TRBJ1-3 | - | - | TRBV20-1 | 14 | TGCAGTGCCGCGACCTCGGACAGAGGAAACACCATATATTTT | CSAATSDRGNTIYF
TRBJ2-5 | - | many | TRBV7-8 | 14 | TGTGCCAGCAGCGCCCGGACAGACCAAGAGACCCAGTACTTC | CASSARTDQETQYF
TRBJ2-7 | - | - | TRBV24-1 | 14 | TGTGCCACCAGTGCCCCAGGGACTTTCAATGAGCAGTACTTC | CATSAPGTFNEQYF
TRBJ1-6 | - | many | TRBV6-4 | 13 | TGTGCCAGCAGTTCTCTACCCAGTTCACCCCTCCACTTT | CASSSLPSSPLHF
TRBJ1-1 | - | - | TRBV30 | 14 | TGTGCCTGGAGTGTACTGCCGGGGAACACTGAAGCTTTCTTT | CAWSVLPGNTEAFF
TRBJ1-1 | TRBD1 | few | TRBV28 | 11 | TGTGCCAGCAGGGGACAGTTAAAAGCTTTCTTT | CASRGQLKAFF
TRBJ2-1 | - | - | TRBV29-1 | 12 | TGCAGCAAGAAGTTAACCTACAATGAGCAGTTCTTC | CSKKLTYNEQFF
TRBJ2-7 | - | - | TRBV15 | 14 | TGTGCCACCAGCAGAGAGGACAGCCACTACGAGCAGTACTTC | CATSREDSHYEQYF
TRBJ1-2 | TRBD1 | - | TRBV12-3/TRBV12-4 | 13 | TGTGCCAGCAGTTTGGCAGGGGGCCGTGGCTACACCTTC | CASSLAGGRGYTF